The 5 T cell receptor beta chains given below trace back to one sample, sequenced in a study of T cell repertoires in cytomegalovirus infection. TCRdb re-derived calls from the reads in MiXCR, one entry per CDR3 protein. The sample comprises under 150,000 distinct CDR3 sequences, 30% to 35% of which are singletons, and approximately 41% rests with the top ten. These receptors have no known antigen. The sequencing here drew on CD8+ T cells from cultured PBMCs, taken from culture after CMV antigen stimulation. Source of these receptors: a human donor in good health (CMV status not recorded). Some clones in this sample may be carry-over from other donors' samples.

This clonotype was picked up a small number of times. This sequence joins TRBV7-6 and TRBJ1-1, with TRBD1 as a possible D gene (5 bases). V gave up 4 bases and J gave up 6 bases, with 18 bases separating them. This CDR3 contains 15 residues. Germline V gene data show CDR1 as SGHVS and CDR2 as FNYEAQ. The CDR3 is CASSSKEGISAEAFF. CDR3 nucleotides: TGTGCCAGCAGCTCTAAAGAGGGGATCAGTGCTGAAGCTTTCTTT.

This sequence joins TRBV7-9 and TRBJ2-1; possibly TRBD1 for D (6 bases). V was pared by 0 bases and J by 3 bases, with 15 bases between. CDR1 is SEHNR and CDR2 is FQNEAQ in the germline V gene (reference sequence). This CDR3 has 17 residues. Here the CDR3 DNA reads TGTGCCAGCAGCTTAGCAGGGGGTACCCTCGGCTACAATGAGCAGTTCTTC. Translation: CASSLAGGTLGYNEQFF.

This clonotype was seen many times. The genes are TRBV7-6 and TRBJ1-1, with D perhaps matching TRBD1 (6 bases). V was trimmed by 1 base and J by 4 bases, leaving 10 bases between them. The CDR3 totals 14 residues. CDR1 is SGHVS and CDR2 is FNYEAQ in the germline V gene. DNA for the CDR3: TGTGCCAGCAGCTTAGATGTAGGGGGCACTGAAGCTTTCTTT. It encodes CASSLDVGGTEAFF. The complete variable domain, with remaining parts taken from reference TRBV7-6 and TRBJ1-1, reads GAGVSQSPRYKVTKRGQDVALRCDPISGHVSLYWYRQALGQGPEFLTYFNYEAQQDKSGLPNDRFSAERPEGSISTLTIQRTEQRDSAMYRCASSLDVGGTEAFFGQGTRLTVV.

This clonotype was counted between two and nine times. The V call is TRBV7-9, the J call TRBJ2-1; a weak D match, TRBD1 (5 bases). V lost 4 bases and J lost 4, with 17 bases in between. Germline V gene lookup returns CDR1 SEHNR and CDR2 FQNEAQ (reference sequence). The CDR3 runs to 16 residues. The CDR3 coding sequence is TGTGCCAGCAGCTCCACAGACAGTGACAAGTACAATGAGCAGTTCTTC. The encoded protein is CASSSTDSDKYNEQFF.

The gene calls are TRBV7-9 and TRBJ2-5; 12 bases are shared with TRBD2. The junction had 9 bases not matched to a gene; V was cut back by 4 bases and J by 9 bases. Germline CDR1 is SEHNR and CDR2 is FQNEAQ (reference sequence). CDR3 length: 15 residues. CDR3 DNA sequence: TGTGCCAGCAGCTCTAGCGGGGGGGCCCCAGGGGCCCAGTACTTC. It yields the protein CASSSSGGAPGAQYF.